This T cell receptor beta chain was identified during a study of CD8 T cells in ankylosing spondylitis. General study findings and limits: In peripheral blood, disease-linked CD8+ clones occurred at relatively low frequencies. Reportedly, matched ankylosing spondylitis synovial fluid was significantly enriched for disease-linked clones. For ankylosing spondylitis blood, a TCR beta motif of about eight highly homologous variants appeared characteristic.

It was by quantitative 5'-RACE with molecular barcodes that TCR beta libraries were made. TCRdb reanalysed the 5' RACE reads using MiXCR and keeps one entry per CDR3 protein. The table lists hundreds of thousands of distinct CDR3 sequences, around 25% of them singletons, with 6.6% in the top ten. CDR3 length: 14 amino acids. V was trimmed by 6 bases and J by 2 bases, leaving 14 bases between them. This clonotype was observed a handful of times. The antigen is not known. Material: blood, either unsorted or a sorted T cell fraction (not recorded which). The chain couples TRBV12-3 or TRBV12-4 to TRBJ2-7; D may be TRBD2 (6 bases). This clonotype originated in a male donor with ankylosing spondylitis or in good health (not recorded which). The CDR3 spells CASRPPGLTYEQYF. As DNA, the CDR3 is TGTGCCAGCAGGCCGCCGGGACTTACCTACGAGCAGTACTTC.